The rows below give T cell receptor beta chains drawn from one sample of a study of blood T cell repertoires in COVID-19. Profiled with immunoSEQ multiplex PCR; TCRdb holds only in-frame clones, not every one. The sample contains 280,000 or so clones, 85% of which appear only once. Sequencing was done on a sample of PBMCs or T cells enriched from blood (not recorded which). Receptors originate from a woman aged 50 to 60 who had recovered from COVID-19. Each CDR3 is given with its conserved first and last residue.

J: TRBJ1-2; V: TRBV30; CDR3: CAWRDRAGYTF
J: TRBJ2-7; V: TRBV30; CDR3: CAWSVTGGLEQYF
J: TRBJ2-2; V: TRBV2; CDR3: CASSGLSASNTGELFF
J: TRBJ1-1; V: TRBV4-2; CDR3: CASSQPGGNNTEAFF
J: TRBJ2-2; V: TRBV7-9; CDR3: CASSLEGLAALDTGELFF
J: TRBJ2-3; V: TRBV11-2; CDR3: CASSHRLGKSDTQYF
J: TRBJ1-6; V: TRBV11-2; CDR3: CASSLDRGGGNSPLHF
J: TRBJ1-1; V: TRBV5-6; CDR3: CASSPGQKVPMNTEAFF
J: TRBJ1-2; V: TRBV7-9; CDR3: CASSFGREGFGYTF
J: TRBJ1-5; V: TRBV30; CDR3: CAWSYTGDQPQHF
J: TRBJ2-2; V: TRBV19; CDR3: CASSSHPSGYTGELFF
J: TRBJ1-5; V: TRBV7-2; CDR3: CASSARGGLQQPQHF
J: TRBJ2-5; V: TRBV7-3; CDR3: CASSLLDTETQYF
J: TRBJ2-3; V: TRBV4-1; CDR3: CASSHFQGRTDTQYF
J: TRBJ2-1; V: TRBV20-1; CDR3: CSASGTGRLEQFF
J: TRBJ1-2; V: TRBV7-9; CDR3: CASSPNRGGYTF
J: TRBJ1-1; V: TRBV25-1; CDR3: CASSVGTGAFF
J: TRBJ1-5; V: TRBV27; CDR3: CASSRDAGYGQPQHF
J: TRBJ2-5; V: TRBV19; CDR3: CASTAGGTSETQYF
J: TRBJ1-2; V: TRBV19; CDR3: CASTDRVGYTF
J: TRBJ2-3; V: TRBV9; CDR3: CASSLAVGPYTDTQYF
J: TRBJ1-5; V: TRBV19; CDR3: CASSQGRASNQPQHF
J: TRBJ2-2; V: TRBV19; CDR3: CASSGRSNTGELFF
J: TRBJ1-5; V: TRBV28; CDR3: CASTPRDRGTQPQHF
J: TRBJ1-5; V: TRBV11-3; CDR3: CASSLQGARAQPQHF
J: TRBJ1-1; V: TRBV28; CDR3: CASRTAEVSNTEAFF
J: TRBJ1-2; V: TRBV4-1; CDR3: CASSQREKGAPGYTF
J: TRBJ2-2; V: TRBV30; CDR3: CAWSDPRQDGDTGELFF
J: TRBJ2-7; V: TRBV5-1; CDR3: CASSSLLAGAEQYF
J: TRBJ2-1; V: TRBV15; CDR3: CATSRQSGQGYFEQFF
J: TRBJ1-6; V: TRBV9; CDR3: CASSEGQGWGSPLHF
J: TRBJ2-2; V: TRBV19; CDR3: CASPPGVNTGELFF
J: TRBJ1-5; V: TRBV27; CDR3: CASSLDRSLNQPQHF